This TCR beta chain comes out of a study of a mutant IDH1 vaccine in newly diagnosed glioma. Between the trimmed V and J ends, which lost 4 bases and 1 base, there was a span of 13 bases. This CDR3 has 14 amino acids. The germline gives CDR1 GTSNPN, CDR2 SVGIG (reference sequence). Note on this clone: Its cognate antigen is unknown.

Data came from immunoSEQ multiplex PCR; TCRdb stores just in-frame clones and leaves some out. Of 25,000 to 30,000 clones detected, more than 80% appear once; the ten largest clones hold roughly 20%. Time point given: week 5, during vaccination. Each dose of the vaccine consisted of 300 ug of mutant IDH1 20-mer peptide, with topical imiquimod. The material was PBMCs, obtained from a glioma patient whose treatment included an IDH1 peptide vaccine. The chain couples TRBV30 to TRBJ2-5, with D possibly TRBD2 on 6 matching bases. This receptor was taken from a man between 18 and 35 years old with glioma. In nucleotides, the CDR3 is TGTGCCTGGAAGGTGGGGGGAACCCAAGAGACCCAGTACTTC. The encoded protein is CAWKVGGTQETQYF.